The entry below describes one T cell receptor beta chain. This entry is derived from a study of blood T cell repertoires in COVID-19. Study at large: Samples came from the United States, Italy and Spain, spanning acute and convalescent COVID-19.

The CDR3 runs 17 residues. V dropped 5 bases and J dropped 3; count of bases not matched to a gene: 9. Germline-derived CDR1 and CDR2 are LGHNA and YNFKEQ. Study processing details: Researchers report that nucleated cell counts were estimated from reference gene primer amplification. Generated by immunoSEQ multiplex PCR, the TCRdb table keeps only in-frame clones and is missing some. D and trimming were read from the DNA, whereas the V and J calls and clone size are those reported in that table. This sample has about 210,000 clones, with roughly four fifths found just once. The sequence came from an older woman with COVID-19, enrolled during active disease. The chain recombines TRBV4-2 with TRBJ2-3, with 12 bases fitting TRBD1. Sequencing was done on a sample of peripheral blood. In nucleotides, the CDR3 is TGTGCCAGCAGCATAACCGGGACAGGGGGCAAAACAGATACGCAGTATTTT. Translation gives CASSITGTGGKTDTQYF.